This T cell receptor beta chain came from a study of beta chain features in type 1 diabetes. Each population that was sorted was more than 98% pure. As regards this clone: One junction end disagrees with the germline gene, perhaps due to a read error.

This CDR3 has 14 amino acids. CDR1 is SGHAT and CDR2 is FQNNGV in the germline V gene. Expressed TCRB transcripts were sequenced because the entire RNA isolate underwent reverse transcription. Using immunoSEQ multiplex PCR, the repertoire was profiled, and TCRdb retains in-frame clones only, with some absent. There are about 350,000 clones in the sample; around a fifth occur only once, and around 0.04% lies in the top ten. Sequenced material: naive CD4+ T cells from blood. This TCR derives from a woman aged 18-29 years in good health. This chain uses TRBV11-2 with TRBJ2-1, with D uncertain. CDR3 protein: CASTLSWANNEQFF. In nucleotides, the CDR3 is TGTGCCAGCACCTTAAGCTGGGCCAACAATGAGCAGTTCTTC. Filled out from reference TRBV11-2 and TRBJ2-1, the complete variable domain reads EAGVAQSPRYKIIEKRQSVAFWCNPISGHATLYWYQQILGQGPKLLIQFQNNGVVDDSQLPKDRFSAERLKGVDSTLKIQPAKLEDSAVYLCASTLSWANNEQFFGPGTRLTVL.